The rows below give T cell receptor beta chains drawn from one sample of a study of Ad26.COV2.S vaccination and SARS-CoV-2 variants. Generated by immunoSEQ multiplex PCR, the TCRdb table keeps only in-frame clones and is missing some. In the table there are around 400,000 clones, around nine tenths of which are singletons. The sample here was peripheral blood, taken in a trial of Ad26.COV2.S vaccine versus placebo. The receptor source for this set is a person aged 18-60 years who received the Ad26.COV2.S COVID-19 vaccine or a placebo. Both conserved end residues are trimmed from each CDR3.

v_call,j_call,cdr3_aa
TRBV12-3/TRBV12-4,TRBJ1-2,ASSLDVRGYT
TRBV18,TRBJ2-1,ASSPNRLGNEQF
TRBV6-5,TRBJ2-5,ASWAGETQY
TRBV3-1/TRBV3-2,TRBJ1-3,ASSLGYSSGNTIY
TRBV28,TRBJ2-5,ASSFGPGRKTQY
TRBV7-9,TRBJ2-5,ASSLGGSQETQY
TRBV29-1,TRBJ2-5,SANSGRAGETQY
TRBV29-1,TRBJ1-1,SVVGQGRNTEAF
TRBV6-5,TRBJ2-2,ASRRGTGELF
TRBV15,TRBJ1-2,ATSRDHKGYT
TRBV9,TRBJ2-1,ASSVAAGQVGYNEQF
TRBV24-1,TRBJ2-7,ATSDPGTAYEQY
TRBV19,TRBJ2-7,ASSIDFLGSYEQY
TRBV28,TRBJ1-2,ASSLGRGRDGYT
TRBV9,TRBJ2-7,ASSVAGAGGPYEQY
TRBV7-3,TRBJ2-1,ASSLGQYNEQF
TRBV29-1,TRBJ2-5,SVNPGEETQY
TRBV29-1,TRBJ1-3,SVDDGGNTIY
TRBV6-5,TRBJ1-5,ASSYSSGQPQH
TRBV20-1,TRBJ2-3,SSSLRKGSTDTQY
TRBV7-8,TRBJ2-7,ASSSPSGRGYEQY
TRBV10-3,TRBJ2-1,AISGGLAGGNEQF
TRBV5-1,TRBJ2-2,ASSLVGHANTGELF
TRBV29-1,TRBJ2-7,SVAVGQGWEQY
TRBV7-7,TRBJ2-1,ASSPGGGPYEQF
TRBV5-4,TRBJ2-7,ASSLESGGPYEQY
TRBV6-5,TRBJ1-2,ASTPQGNYGYT
TRBV5-6,TRBJ1-6,ASSLRDRYNSPLH
TRBV5-4,TRBJ2-7,ASSEGLAGTSTGEQY
TRBV4-2,TRBJ2-1,ASSQDGSGGPGEQF
TRBV6-5,TRBJ2-7,ASTNSGGSSYEQY
TRBV10-2,TRBJ1-3,ASTVGGSHLGNTIY
TRBV14,TRBJ1-2,ASSQVIAGTANYGYT
TRBV7-2,TRBJ2-7,ASRDPGLAGVGSYEQY
TRBV9,TRBJ2-5,ASSLRLAGGQETQY
TRBV5-4,TRBJ1-2,ASSLSATGGYT
TRBV21-1,TRBJ1-2,ASSNPHNRGRKIRYT
TRBV6-5,TRBJ2-7,ASRISLGYEQY
TRBV5-1,TRBJ1-4,ASSLVGWGKNEKLF
TRBV19,TRBJ2-4,ASSTPRQGLAKNIQY
TRBV6-1,TRBJ1-5,ASSDRSANNQPQH
TRBV2,TRBJ1-2,ASIWTGGGYT
TRBV5-6,TRBJ2-7,ASSLRRGGNPTYEQY
TRBV10-3,TRBJ2-1,AISGTSESTNEQF
TRBV27,TRBJ2-7,ASSSTSGSYEQY
TRBV2,TRBJ2-1,ASHRTSGGEQF
TRBV5-1,TRBJ1-1,ASSNRQGKTEAF
TRBV11-2,TRBJ1-1,ASSWSRNTEAF
TRBV16,TRBJ2-1,ASSQLWSLVSREQF
TRBV28,TRBJ2-2,ASSDSGTATGELF
TRBV2,TRBJ2-3,ASRGLAGADTQY
TRBV30,TRBJ2-2,AWGPNTGELF
TRBV19,TRBJ2-6,ASSTDRQPRRANVLT
TRBV7-8,TRBJ2-7,ASRGVAGQTPHEQY
TRBV28,TRBJ2-7,ASSPLTHLGEY
TRBV6-1,TRBJ2-5,ASSEGVDRVKTQY
TRBV5-1,TRBJ2-3,ASSLGGRSSTDTQY
TRBV10-3,TRBJ2-2,AISDSPGRANTGELF
TRBV5-6,TRBJ2-7,ASSSLGNMGGREQY